This T cell receptor (beta chain) originates from a study of blood T cell repertoires in COVID-19. About the research overall: Collection of acute and convalescent COVID-19 samples took place in the United States, Italy and Spain. PBMCs, B-cell-depleted T cells, or T cells provided the cDNA or gDNA that made up the material.

This CDR3 is 13 amino acids long. The V end lost 3 bases, the J end lost 6 bases, and 9 bases lay between the germline ends. In the original processing: Reference gene primer amplification yielded estimated nucleated cell counts. Using immunoSEQ multiplex PCR, the repertoire was profiled, and TCRdb retains in-frame clones only, with some absent. V, J and clone size are those of that table, while D and trimming were read from the DNA. The sample yields under 300,000 clones, about 83% seen once. The clonotype originates from a man aged 30 to 45 who had recovered from COVID-19. The rearrangement uses TRBV12-3 or TRBV12-4 and TRBJ1-5; no clear D. Sequences were obtained from peripheral blood. Here the CDR3 DNA reads TGTGCCAGCAGTTTCGAGACTAGTCAGCCCCAGCATTTT. It encodes CASSFETSQPQHF.